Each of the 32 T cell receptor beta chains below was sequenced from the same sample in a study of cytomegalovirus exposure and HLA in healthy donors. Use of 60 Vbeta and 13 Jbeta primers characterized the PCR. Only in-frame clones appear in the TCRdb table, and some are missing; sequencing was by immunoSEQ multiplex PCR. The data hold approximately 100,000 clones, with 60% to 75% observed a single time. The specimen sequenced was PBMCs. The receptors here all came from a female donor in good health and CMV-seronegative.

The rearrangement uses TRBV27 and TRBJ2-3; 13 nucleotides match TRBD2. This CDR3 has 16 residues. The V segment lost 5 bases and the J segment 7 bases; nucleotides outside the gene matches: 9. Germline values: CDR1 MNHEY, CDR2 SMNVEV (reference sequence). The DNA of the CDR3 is TGTGCCAGCAGTCAACTAGCGGGAGGGCCTTTAAATACGCAGTATTTT. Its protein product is CASSQLAGGPLNTQYF.

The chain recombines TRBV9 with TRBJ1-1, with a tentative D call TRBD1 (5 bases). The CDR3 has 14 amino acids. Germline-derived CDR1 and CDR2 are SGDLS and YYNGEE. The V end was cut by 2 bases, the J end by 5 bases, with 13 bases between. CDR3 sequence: CASSVQAGGTEAFF. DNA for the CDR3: TGTGCCAGCAGCGTTCAGGCCGGGGGAACTGAAGCTTTCTTT.

The CDR3 nucleotides read TGTGCCAGCAGTTACTCCCAGGGGGTAGGTAATTCACCCCTCCACTTT. Translation: CASSYSQGVGNSPLHF. V usage is TRBV6-6 and J usage is TRBJ1-6, with 7 bases identical to TRBD1. The CDR3 length is 16 residues. Germline V gene lookup returns CDR1 MNHNY and CDR2 SVGAGI (reference sequence). V shed 0 bases, J shed 6 bases, and the junction held 5 bases outside the gene matches.

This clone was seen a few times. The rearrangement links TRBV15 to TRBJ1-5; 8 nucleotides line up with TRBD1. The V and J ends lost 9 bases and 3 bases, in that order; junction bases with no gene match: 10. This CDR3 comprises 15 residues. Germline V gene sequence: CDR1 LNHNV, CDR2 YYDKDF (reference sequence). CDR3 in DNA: TGTGCCACGGGTCAGGGGGCGGTAAACAATCAGCCCCAGCATTTT. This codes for CATGQGAVNNQPQHF.

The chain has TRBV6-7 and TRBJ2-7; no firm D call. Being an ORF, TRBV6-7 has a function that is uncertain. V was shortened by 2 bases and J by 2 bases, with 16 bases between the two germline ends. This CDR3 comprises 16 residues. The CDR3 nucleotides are TGTGCCAGCAGTTACGGGCAGGCCCCCCGGCCCTACGAGCAGTACTTC. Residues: CASSYGQAPRPYEQYF.

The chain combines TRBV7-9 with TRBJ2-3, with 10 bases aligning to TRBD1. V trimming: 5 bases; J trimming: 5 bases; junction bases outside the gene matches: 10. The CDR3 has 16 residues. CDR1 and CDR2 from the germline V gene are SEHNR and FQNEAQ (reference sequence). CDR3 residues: CASSPDRGSFGDTQYF. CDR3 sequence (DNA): TGTGCCAGCAGCCCGGACAGGGGGTCTTTCGGAGATACGCAGTATTTT.

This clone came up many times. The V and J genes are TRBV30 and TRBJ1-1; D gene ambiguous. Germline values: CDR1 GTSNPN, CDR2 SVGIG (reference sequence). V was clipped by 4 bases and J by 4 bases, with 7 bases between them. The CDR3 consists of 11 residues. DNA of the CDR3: TGTGCCTGGAAGCGGTTCACTGAAGCTTTCTTT. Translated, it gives CAWKRFTEAFF.

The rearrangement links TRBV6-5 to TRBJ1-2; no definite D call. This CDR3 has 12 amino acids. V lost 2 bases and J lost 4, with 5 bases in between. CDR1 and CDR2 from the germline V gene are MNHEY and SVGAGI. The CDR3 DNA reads TGTGCCAGCAGTTACCGGGGCTATGGCTACACCTTC. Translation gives CASSYRGYGYTF.

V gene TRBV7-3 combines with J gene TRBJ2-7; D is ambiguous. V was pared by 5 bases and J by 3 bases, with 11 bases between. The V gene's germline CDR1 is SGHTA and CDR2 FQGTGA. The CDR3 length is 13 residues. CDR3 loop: CASSMAAHYEQYF. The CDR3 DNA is TGTGCCAGCAGCATGGCGGCGCACTACGAGCAGTACTTC.

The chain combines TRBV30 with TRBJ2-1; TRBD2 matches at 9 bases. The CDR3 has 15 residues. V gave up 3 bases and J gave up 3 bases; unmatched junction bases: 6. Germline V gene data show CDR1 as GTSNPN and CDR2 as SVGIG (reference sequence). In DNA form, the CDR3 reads TGTGCCTGGAGGAGAGCGGGAGGTGGCTACAATGAGCAGTTCTTC. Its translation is CAWRRAGGGYNEQFF.

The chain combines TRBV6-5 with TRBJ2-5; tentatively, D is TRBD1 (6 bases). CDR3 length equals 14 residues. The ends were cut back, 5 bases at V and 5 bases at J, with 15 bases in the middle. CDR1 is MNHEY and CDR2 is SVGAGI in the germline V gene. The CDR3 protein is CASSRQALRETQYF. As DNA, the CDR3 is TGTGCCAGCAGTCGACAGGCCCTACGGGAGACCCAGTACTTC.

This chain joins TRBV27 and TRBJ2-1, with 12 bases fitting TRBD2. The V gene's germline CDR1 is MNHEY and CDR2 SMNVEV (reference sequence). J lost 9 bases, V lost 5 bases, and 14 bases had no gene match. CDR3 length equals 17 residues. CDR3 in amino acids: CASSIPPSGRASSEQFF. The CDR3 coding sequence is TGTGCCAGCAGTATCCCACCTAGCGGGAGGGCCTCTAGTGAGCAGTTCTTC.

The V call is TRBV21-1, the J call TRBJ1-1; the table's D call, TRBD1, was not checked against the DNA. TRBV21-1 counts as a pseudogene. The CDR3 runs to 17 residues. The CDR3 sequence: CASSKEYGQGEDTEAFF. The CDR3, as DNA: TGTGCCAGCAGCAAAGAATACGGACAGGGAGAAGACACTGAAGCTTTCTTT.

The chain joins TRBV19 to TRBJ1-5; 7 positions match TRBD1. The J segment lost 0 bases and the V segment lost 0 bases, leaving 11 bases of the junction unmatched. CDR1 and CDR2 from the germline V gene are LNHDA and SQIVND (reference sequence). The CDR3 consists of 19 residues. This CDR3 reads CASSIDQGVGRISNQPQHF. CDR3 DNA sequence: TGTGCCAGTAGTATAGATCAGGGGGTCGGCAGAATTAGCAATCAGCCCCAGCATTTT.

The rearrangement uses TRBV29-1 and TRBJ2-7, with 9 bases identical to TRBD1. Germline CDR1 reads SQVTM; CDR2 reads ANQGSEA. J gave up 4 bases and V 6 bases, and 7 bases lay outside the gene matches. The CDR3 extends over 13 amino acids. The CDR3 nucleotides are TGCAGCGTGGGACAGGGTGACGCTTACGAGCAGTACTTC. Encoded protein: CSVGQGDAYEQYF.

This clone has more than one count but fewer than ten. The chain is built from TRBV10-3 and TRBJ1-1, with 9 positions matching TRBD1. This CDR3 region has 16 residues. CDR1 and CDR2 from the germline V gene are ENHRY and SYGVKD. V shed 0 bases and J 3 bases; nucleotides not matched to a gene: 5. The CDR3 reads CAISESRDRVYTEAFF. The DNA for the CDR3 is TGTGCCATCAGTGAGTCTCGGGACAGGGTTTACACTGAAGCTTTCTTT.

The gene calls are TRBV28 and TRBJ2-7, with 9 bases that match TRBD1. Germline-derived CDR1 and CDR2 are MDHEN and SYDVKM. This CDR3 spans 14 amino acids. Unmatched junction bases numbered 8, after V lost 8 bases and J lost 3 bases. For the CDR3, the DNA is TGTGCCAGCCTTTCTCCGGGACAGGGCTACGAGCAGTACTTC. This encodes CASLSPGQGYEQYF.

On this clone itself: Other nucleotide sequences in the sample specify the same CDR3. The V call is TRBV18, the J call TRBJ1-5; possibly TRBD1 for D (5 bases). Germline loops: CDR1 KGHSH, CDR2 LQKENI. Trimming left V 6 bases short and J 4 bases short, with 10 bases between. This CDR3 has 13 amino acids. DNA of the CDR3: TGTGCCAGCTCTCCCGGACAAAATCAGCCCCAGCATTTT. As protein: CASSPGQNQPQHF.

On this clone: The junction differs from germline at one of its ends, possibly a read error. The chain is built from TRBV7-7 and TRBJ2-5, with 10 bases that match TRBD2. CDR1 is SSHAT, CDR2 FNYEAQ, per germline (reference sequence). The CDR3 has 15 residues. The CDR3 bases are TGTGCTAGCAGCTTAGCTAGCGGGGGCATAGAGACCCAGTACTTC. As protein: CASSLASGGIETQYF.

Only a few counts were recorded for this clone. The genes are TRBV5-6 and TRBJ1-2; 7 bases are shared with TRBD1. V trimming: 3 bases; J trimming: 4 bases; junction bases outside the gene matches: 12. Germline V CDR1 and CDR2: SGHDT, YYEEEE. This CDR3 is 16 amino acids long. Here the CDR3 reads CASSWETGEWSYGYTF. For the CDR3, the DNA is TGTGCCAGCAGCTGGGAAACAGGGGAATGGAGCTATGGCTACACCTTC.

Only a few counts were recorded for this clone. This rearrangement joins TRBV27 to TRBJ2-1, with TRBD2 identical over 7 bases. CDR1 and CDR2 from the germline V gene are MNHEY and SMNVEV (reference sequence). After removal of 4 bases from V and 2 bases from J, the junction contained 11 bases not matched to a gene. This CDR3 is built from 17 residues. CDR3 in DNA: TGTGCCAGCAGTTCCGTTTCGAGCGGGGAAACCTACAATGAGCAGTTCTTC. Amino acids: CASSSVSSGETYNEQFF.

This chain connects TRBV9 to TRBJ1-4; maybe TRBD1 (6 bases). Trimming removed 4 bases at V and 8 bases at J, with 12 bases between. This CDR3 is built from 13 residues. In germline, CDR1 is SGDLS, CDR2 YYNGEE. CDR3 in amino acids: CASSSGTNEKLFF. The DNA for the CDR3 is TGTGCCAGCAGCAGTGGGACAAACGAAAAACTGTTTTTT.

CDR3 protein: CASSLTGPYEQYF. CDR3 DNA: TGTGCCAGCAGCTTAACAGGTCCCTACGAGCAGTACTTC. The J gene is TRBJ2-7, the V gene TRBV27, with D possibly TRBD1 on 5 matching bases. V lost 6 bases and J 2 bases, leaving 11 bases between the germline ends. The CDR3 sequence is 13 residues long. Germline V gene data show CDR1 as MNHEY and CDR2 as SMNVEV (reference sequence).

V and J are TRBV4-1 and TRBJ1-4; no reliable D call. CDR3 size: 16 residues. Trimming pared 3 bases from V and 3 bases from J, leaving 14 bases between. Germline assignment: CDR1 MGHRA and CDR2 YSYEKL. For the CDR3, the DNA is TGCGCCAGCAGCCACCTCGCCGGGATATCTAATGAAAAACTGTTTTTT. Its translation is CASSHLAGISNEKLFF.

CDR3: CASSEGGSIGEQYF. The CDR3 bases are TGCGCCAGCAGTGAAGGTGGGAGTATCGGGGAGCAGTACTTC. The V gene is TRBV10-1, the J gene TRBJ2-7; perhaps TRBD2 as D (5 bases). V was pared by 3 bases and J by 7 bases, with 16 bases between. The CDR3 is 14 residues long. Germline V gene lookup returns CDR1 WNHNN and CDR2 SYGVQD (reference sequence).

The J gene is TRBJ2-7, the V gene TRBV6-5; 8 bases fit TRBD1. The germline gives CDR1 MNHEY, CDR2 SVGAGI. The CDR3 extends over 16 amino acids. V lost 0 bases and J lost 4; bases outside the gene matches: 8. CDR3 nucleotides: TGTGCCAGCAGTTACTCCCAGACAGGGGAATCTTACGAGCAGTACTTC. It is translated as CASSYSQTGESYEQYF.

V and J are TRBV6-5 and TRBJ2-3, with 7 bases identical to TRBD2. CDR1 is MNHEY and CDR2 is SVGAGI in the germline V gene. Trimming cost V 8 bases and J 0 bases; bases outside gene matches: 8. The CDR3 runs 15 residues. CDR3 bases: TGTGCCAGCGGGGCGCATAGCGGGAGCACAGATACGCAGTATTTT. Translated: CASGAHSGSTDTQYF.

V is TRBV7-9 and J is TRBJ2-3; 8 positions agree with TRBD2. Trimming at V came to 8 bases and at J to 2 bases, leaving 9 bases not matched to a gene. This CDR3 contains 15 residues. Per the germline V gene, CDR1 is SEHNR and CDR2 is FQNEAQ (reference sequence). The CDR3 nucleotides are TGTGCCAGCCGAGGAGCGGGGGCGCCCACAGATACGCAGTATTTT. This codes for CASRGAGAPTDTQYF.

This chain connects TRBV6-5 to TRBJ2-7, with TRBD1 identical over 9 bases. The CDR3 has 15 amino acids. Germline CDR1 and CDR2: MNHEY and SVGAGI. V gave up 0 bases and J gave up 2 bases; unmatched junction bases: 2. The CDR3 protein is CASSYSGTGTYEQYF. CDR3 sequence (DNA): TGTGCCAGCAGTTACTCAGGGACAGGGACCTACGAGCAGTACTTC.

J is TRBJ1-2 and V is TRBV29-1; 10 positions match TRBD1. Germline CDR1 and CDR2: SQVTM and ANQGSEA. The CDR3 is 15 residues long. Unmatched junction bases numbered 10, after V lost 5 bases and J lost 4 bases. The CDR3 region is CSVRTRTGGIYGYTF. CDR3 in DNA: TGCAGCGTTCGGACCCGGACAGGGGGAATCTATGGCTACACCTTC. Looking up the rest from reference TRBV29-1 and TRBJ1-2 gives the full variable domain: SAVISQKPSRDICQRGTSLTIQCQVDSQVTMMFWYRQQPGQSLTLIATANQGSEATYESGFVIDKFPISRPNLTFSTLTVSNMSPEDSSIYLCSVRTRTGGIYGYTFGSGTRLTVV.

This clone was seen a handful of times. The CDR3 coding sequence is TGTGCCAGCAGCTTTCCCGGGACAGGCTCACCCCTCCACTTT. It yields the protein CASSFPGTGSPLHF. The rearrangement links TRBV5-6 to TRBJ1-6; 8 positions match TRBD1. This CDR3 is 14 amino acids long. Germline V gives CDR1 SGHDT, CDR2 YYEEEE. The V and J ends lost 2 bases and 10 bases, in that order; junction bases with no gene match: 5.

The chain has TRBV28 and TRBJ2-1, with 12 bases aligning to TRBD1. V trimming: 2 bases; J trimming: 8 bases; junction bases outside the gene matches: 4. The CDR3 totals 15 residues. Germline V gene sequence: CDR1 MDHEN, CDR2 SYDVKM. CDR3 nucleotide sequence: TGTGCCAGCAGTTTAGATGGGACAGGGGGCGATGAGCAGTTCTTC. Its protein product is CASSLDGTGGDEQFF.